This T cell receptor (beta chain) was sequenced for a study of blood T cell repertoires in COVID-19. Study context: Whether acute or convalescent, the COVID-19 samples came from the United States, Italy and Spain. In each case, the material was cDNA or gDNA derived from T cells, B-cell-depleted T cells, or PBMCs.

In the original workflow: How many nucleated cells were present was estimated from reference gene primer amplification. Some clones are missing from TCRdb's copy, which holds only in-frame ones; the method was immunoSEQ multiplex PCR. From that table come the V and J calls and clone size; the DNA was used to work out D and trimming. The sample has approximately 330,000 clones, around 89% seen once. After removal of 2 bases from V and 5 bases from J, the junction contained 4 bases not matched to a gene. CDR1 is GTSNPN and CDR2 is SVGIG in the germline V gene (reference sequence). The length of the CDR3 is 14 residues.

Sequenced sample: peripheral blood. This TCR was recovered from a woman in her 50s with active or convalescent COVID-19. V usage is TRBV30 and J usage is TRBJ1-5; 9 positions match TRBD1. The chain's CDR3 is CAWSPTGGDQPQHF. The DNA of the CDR3 is TGTGCCTGGAGTCCTACAGGGGGCGATCAGCCCCAGCATTTT. The full variable domain, with the rest looked up from reference TRBV30 and TRBJ1-5, is SQTIHQWPATLVQPVGSPLSLECTVEGTSNPNLYWYRQAAGRGLQLLFYSVGIGQISSEVPQNLSASRPQDRQFILSSKKLLLSDSGFYLCAWSPTGGDQPQHFGDGTRLSIL.